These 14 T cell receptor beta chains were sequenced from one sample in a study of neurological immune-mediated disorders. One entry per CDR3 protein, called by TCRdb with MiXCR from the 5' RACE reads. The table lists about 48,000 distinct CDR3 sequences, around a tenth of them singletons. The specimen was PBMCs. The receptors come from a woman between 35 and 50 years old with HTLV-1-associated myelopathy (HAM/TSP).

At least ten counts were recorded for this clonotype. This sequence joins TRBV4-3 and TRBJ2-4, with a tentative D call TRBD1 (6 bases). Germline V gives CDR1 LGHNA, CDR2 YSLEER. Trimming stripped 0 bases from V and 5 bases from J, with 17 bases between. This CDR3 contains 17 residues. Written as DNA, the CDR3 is TGCGCCAGCAGCCAAGATCGGGACACCGCAGAAGAAAACATTCAGTACTTC. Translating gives CASSQDRDTAEENIQYF.

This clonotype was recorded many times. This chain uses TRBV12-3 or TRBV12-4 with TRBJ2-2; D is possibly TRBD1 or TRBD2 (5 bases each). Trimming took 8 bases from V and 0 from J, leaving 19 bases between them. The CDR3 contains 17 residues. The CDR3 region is CASGPGASRANTGELFF. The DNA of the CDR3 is TGTGCCAGCGGACCCGGGGCCTCAAGAGCGAACACCGGGGAGCTGTTTTTT.

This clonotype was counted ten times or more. The DNA for the CDR3 is TGCGCCAGCAGCCCCCGGGGGGGGGGGCTCAATGAGCAGTTCTTC. Amino acid sequence: CASSPRGGGLNEQFF. The chain has TRBV5-1 and TRBJ2-1; TRBD2 agrees at 8 bases. CDR1 is SGHRS and CDR2 is YFSETQ in the germline V gene. This CDR3 contains 15 residues. V was clipped by 4 bases and J by 6 bases; unmatched bases: 9.

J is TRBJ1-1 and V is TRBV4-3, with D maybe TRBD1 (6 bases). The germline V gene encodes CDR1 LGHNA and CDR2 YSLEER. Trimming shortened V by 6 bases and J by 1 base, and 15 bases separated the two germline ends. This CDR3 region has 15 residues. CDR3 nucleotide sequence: TGCGCCAGCAGATTGGAAGGGGGAGGGAACACTGAAGCTTTCTTT. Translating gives CASRLEGGGNTEAFF.

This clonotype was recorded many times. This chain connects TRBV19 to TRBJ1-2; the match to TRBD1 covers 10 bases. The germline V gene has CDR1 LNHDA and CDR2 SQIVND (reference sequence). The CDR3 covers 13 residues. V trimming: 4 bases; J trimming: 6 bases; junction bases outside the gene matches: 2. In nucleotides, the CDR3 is TGTGCCAGTAGTACCGACAGGGGGCATGGCTACACCTTC. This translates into CASSTDRGHGYTF.

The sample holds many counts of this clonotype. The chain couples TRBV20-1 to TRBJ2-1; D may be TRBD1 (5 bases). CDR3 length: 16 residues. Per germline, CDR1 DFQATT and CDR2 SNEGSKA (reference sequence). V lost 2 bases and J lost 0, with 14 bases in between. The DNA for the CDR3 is TGCAGTGCTAGACGCTTCGACAGTAGCTCCTACAATGAGCAGTTCTTC. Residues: CSARRFDSSSYNEQFF.

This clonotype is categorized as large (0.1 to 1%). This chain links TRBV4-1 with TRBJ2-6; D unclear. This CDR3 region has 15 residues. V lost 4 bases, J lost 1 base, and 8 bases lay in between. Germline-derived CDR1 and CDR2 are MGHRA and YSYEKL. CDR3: CASSPQGSGANVLTF. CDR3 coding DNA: TGCGCCAGCAGCCCCCAAGGGTCTGGGGCCAACGTCCTGACTTTC.

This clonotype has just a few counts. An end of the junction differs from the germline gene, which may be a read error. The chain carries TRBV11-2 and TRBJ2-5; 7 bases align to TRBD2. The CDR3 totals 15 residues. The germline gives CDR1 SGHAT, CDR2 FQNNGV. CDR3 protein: CASTLEYSGRETQYF. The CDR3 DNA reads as TGTGCCAGCACCTTAGAGTATAGCGGGCGGGAGACCCAGTACTTC. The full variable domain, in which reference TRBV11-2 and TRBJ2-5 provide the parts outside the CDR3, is EAGVAQSPRYKIIEKRQSVAFWCNPISGHATLYWYQQILGQGPKLLIQFQNNGVVDDSQLPKDRFSAERLKGVDSTLKIQPAKLEDSAVYLCASTLEYSGRETQYFGPGTRLLVL.

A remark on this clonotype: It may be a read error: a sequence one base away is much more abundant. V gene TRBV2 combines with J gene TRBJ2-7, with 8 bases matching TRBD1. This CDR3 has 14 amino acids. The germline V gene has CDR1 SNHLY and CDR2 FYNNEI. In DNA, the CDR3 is TGTGTCAGCAGCCCGACAGGGGCCTCCTACGAGCAGTACTTC. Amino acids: CVSSPTGASYEQYF.

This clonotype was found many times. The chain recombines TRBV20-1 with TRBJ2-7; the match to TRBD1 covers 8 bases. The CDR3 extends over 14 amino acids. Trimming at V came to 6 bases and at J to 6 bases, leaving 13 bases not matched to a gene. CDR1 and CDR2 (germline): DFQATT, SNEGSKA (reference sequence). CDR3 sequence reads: CSATVGDRRVEQYF. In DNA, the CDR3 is TGCAGTGCAACAGTGGGGGACAGGCGAGTCGAGCAGTACTTC.

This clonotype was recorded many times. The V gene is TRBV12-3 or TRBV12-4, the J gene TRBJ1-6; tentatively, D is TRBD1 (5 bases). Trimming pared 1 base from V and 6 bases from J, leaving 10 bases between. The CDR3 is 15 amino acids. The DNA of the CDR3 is TGTGCCAGCAGTTTAGGGGGCTTTCCTAATTCACCCCTCCACTTT. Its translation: CASSLGGFPNSPLHF.

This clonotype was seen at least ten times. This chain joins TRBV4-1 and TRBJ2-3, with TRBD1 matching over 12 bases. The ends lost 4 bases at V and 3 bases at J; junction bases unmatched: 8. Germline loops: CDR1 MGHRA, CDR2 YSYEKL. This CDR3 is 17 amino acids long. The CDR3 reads CASSRSGTGGATDTQYF. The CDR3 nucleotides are TGCGCCAGCAGCCGATCCGGGACAGGGGGCGCGACAGATACGCAGTATTTT.

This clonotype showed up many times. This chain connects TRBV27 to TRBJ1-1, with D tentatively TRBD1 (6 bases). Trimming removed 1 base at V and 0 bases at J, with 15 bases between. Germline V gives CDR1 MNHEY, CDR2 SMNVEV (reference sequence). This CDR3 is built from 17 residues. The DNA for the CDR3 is TGTGCCAGCAGTTTATGGGCGGGGGCCAGCATGAACACTGAAGCTTTCTTT. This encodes CASSLWAGASMNTEAFF.

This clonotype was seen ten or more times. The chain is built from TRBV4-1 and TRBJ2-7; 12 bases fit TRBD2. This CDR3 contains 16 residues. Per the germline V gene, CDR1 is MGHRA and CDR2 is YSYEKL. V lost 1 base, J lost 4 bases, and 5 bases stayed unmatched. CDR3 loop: CASSQGLAGGRYEQYF. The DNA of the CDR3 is TGCGCCAGCAGCCAAGGCCTAGCGGGGGGGCGGTACGAGCAGTACTTC.